In this sample, the clone carrying this TCR beta chain turned up once. This entry belongs to a study of T cell changes during pregnancy in multiple sclerosis. The repertoire was sequenced with immunoSEQ multiplex PCR; TCRdb's copy has only in-frame clones and lacks some. The sample carries 75,000 to 95,000 clones, 94% recorded once. Between the trimmed V and J ends, which lost 2 bases and 2 bases, there was a span of 12 bases. CDR1 is ENHRY, CDR2 SYGVKD, per germline. The CDR3 runs 15 residues. Specimen: CD4+ T cells from peripheral blood mononuclear cells, collected after pregnancy. This TCR was recovered from a female donor with multiple sclerosis, enrolled in a pregnancy study. The V call is TRBV10-3, the J call TRBJ2-5; tentative D call: TRBD2 (6 bases). The CDR3 DNA follows: TGTGCCATCAGTGAGCGCGGGACGGCACAAGAGACCCAGTACTTC. It is translated as CAISERGTAQETQYF.